This TCR beta chain was obtained from a study of blood T cell repertoires in COVID-19. Study information: The study drew acute and convalescent COVID-19 samples from the United States, Italy and Spain.

On this clone: The identical CDR3 is also encoded by other nucleotide sequences in the sample.

The assay was immunoSEQ multiplex PCR, and TCRdb's table has in-frame clones only and misses some. This sample has some 130,000 clones, with around 84% found just once. Participant ages covered about 18 to 95 years across about two dozen US areas. CDR1 and CDR2 (germline): LGHDT, YNNKEL (reference sequence). This CDR3 is 12 amino acids long. Trimming took off 0 bases at V and 5 bases at J, with 4 bases between the two ends. This chain uses TRBV3-1 (or the pseudogene TRBV3-2) with TRBJ2-5, with D hard to call. This clonotype was obtained from a man aged 40-49 years with acute COVID-19. Sequencing input: PBMCs or T cells enriched from blood (not recorded which). The CDR3 region is CASSQDRETQYF. CDR3 nucleotide sequence: TGTGCCAGCAGCCAAGATCGGGAGACCCAGTACTTC.